Listed below are T cell receptor beta chains from one sample, sequenced in a study of T cells in Graves' hyperthyroidism and ophthalmopathy. TCRdb re-analysed the multiplex PCR reads in MiXCR, keeping a single row per CDR3 protein. Here the sample spans more than 550,000 distinct CDR3 sequences, roughly 45% being singletons. Material: peripheral blood or thyroid tissue (not recorded which). These receptors all stem from an adult man with Graves' disease, either hyperthyroidism or ophthalmopathy (not recorded which). Each CDR3 is given with its conserved first and last residue. Each record gives: D gene, clone size, V gene, J gene, CDR3 protein, CDR3 DNA. The D gene is left open where the match is weak. Not every row has a clone size; where given, it reads once, few, many or a size class.

D: .
size: many
V: TRBV20-1
J: TRBJ2-5
CDR3: CSARAGETQYF
DNA: TGCAGTGCTAGAGCAGGAGAGACCCAGTACTTC

D: TRBD1
size: .
V: TRBV11-2
J: TRBJ1-1
CDR3: CASNEGALNTEAFF
DNA: TGTGCCAGCAATGAGGGGGCTCTGAACACTGAAGCTTTCTTT

D: .
size: many
V: TRBV29-1
J: TRBJ2-7
CDR3: CSVEGGEAYEQYF
DNA: TGCAGCGTTGAAGGCGGGGAAGCCTACGAGCAGTACTTC

D: TRBD1
size: .
V: TRBV7-2
J: TRBJ1-1
CDR3: CASSFRQGATEAFF
DNA: TGTGCCAGCAGCTTCCGACAGGGGGCCACTGAAGCTTTCTTT

D: .
size: many
V: TRBV5-6
J: TRBJ2-2
CDR3: CCDGELFF
DNA: TGTTGTGACGGGGAGCTGTTTTTT

D: .
size: .
V: TRBV6-6
J: TRBJ2-5
CDR3: CASSYVQGLMETQYF
DNA: TGTGCCAGCAGTTACGTCCAGGGTTTAATGGAGACCCAGTACTTC

D: .
size: .
V: TRBV15
J: TRBJ2-2
CDR3: CATSSGPTGNTGELFF
DNA: TGTGCCACCAGCAGCGGGCCGACAGGGAACACCGGGGAGCTGTTTTTT

D: .
size: .
V: TRBV5-1
J: TRBJ1-2
CDR3: CASSTTLGGANYGYTF
DNA: TGCGCCAGCAGCACCACCCTAGGAGGAGCTAACTATGGCTACACCTTC

D: TRBD1
size: .
V: TRBV29-1
J: TRBJ2-7
CDR3: CSATSGTATYEQYF
DNA: TGCAGCGCTACCTCCGGGACAGCCACCTACGAGCAGTACTTC

D: .
size: many
V: TRBV2
J: TRBJ1-6
CDR3: CASHKSSYNSPLHF
DNA: TGTGCCAGTCACAAGAGCTCCTATAATTCACCCCTCCACTTT

D: TRBD2
size: .
V: TRBV20-1
J: TRBJ2-5
CDR3: CSASARLAAIETQYF
DNA: TGCAGTGCTAGCGCCAGGCTAGCGGCGATCGAGACCCAGTACTTC

D: .
size: many
V: TRBV7-2
J: TRBJ2-7
CDR3: CASSSGTLTYEQYF
DNA: TGTGCCAGCAGCTCCGGGACACTGACCTACGAGCAGTACTTC

D: TRBD1
size: few
V: TRBV20-1
J: TRBJ2-2
CDR3: CSATGQGNTGELFF
DNA: TGCAGTGCTACTGGACAGGGGAACACCGGGGAGCTGTTTTTT

D: .
size: .
V: TRBV2
J: TRBJ1-5
CDR3: CASSGTGLEPQHF
DNA: TGTGCCAGCAGTGGAACAGGGCTAGAGCCCCAGCATTTT

D: TRBD1
size: few
V: TRBV7-2
J: TRBJ2-5
CDR3: CASSRRTGEETQYF
DNA: TGTGCCAGCAGTCGAAGGACAGGAGAAGAGACCCAGTACTTC

D: .
size: few
V: TRBV9
J: TRBJ1-1
CDR3: CASSVEARGLNTEAFF
DNA: TGTGCCAGCAGCGTAGAGGCCCGGGGGTTGAACACTGAAGCTTTCTTT

D: .
size: .
V: TRBV15
J: TRBJ1-3
CDR3: CATSSARQFGNTIYF
DNA: TGTGCCACCAGCAGTGCAAGACAGTTCGGAAACACCATATATTTT

D: TRBD1
size: few
V: TRBV20-1
J: TRBJ2-5
CDR3: CSALGTGGETQYF
DNA: TGCAGTGCCCTCGGGACAGGGGGTGAGACCCAGTACTTC

D: .
size: many
V: TRBV24-1
J: TRBJ1-1
CDR3: CATSDGWAEAFF
DNA: TGTGCCACCAGTGATGGGTGGGCTGAAGCTTTCTTT

D: .
size: .
V: TRBV6-6
J: TRBJ2-6
CDR3: CASSERVGDFFLSGANVLTF
DNA: TGTGCCAGCAGTGAGAGGGTAGGGGACTTCTTTTTGTCTGGGGCCAACGTCCTGACTTTC

D: .
size: .
V: TRBV25-1
J: TRBJ1-3
CDR3: CASSDYNAGFGNTIYF
DNA: TGTGCCAGCAGTGATTATAACGCAGGGTTTGGAAACACCATATATTTT

D: TRBD1
size: many
V: TRBV29-1
J: TRBJ1-3
CDR3: CSVAGTGPGNTIYF
DNA: TGCAGCGTTGCCGGGACAGGGCCTGGAAACACCATATATTTT

D: .
size: .
V: TRBV29-1
J: TRBJ1-2
CDR3: CSVVWQGINYGYTF
DNA: TGCAGCGTTGTATGGCAGGGGATCAACTATGGCTACACCTTC

D: .
size: once
V: TRBV20-1
J: TRBJ1-3
CDR3: CSGGGQGNTIYF
DNA: TGCAGTGGGGGCGGGCAGGGAAACACCATATATTTT

D: TRBD1
size: .
V: TRBV29-1
J: TRBJ2-7
CDR3: CSTSSGTGTYEQYF
DNA: TGCAGCACCTCATCGGGGACAGGGACCTACGAGCAGTACTTC

D: .
size: .
V: TRBV15
J: TRBJ2-6
CDR3: CATSRDQGSGANVLTF
DNA: TGTGCCACCAGCAGAGATCAGGGCTCTGGGGCCAACGTCCTGACTTTC

D: TRBD1
size: .
V: TRBV29-1
J: TRBJ1-2
CDR3: CSLIPGQGVGYTF
DNA: TGCAGCTTAATACCGGGACAGGGGGTGGGCTACACCTTC

D: TRBD1
size: few
V: TRBV7-2
J: TRBJ2-7
CDR3: CASITGTGTTRYF
DNA: TGTGCCAGCATCACCGGGACAGGGACCACGCGGTACTTC

D: .
size: few
V: TRBV6-1
J: TRBJ2-7
CDR3: CASSATHPRGRAHEQYF
DNA: TGTGCCAGCAGTGCTACCCACCCCCGCGGCAGGGCGCACGAGCAGTACTTC

D: TRBD1
size: many
V: TRBV12-3/TRBV12-4
J: TRBJ1-6
CDR3: CASSKSGTGYNSPLHF
DNA: TGTGCCAGCAGTAAATCCGGGACAGGGTATAATTCACCCCTCCACTTT

D: .
size: few
V: TRBV7-9
J: TRBJ1-4
CDR3: CASSPDNEGEKLFF
DNA: TGTGCCAGCAGCCCCGACAATGAGGGCGAAAAACTGTTTTTT

D: TRBD1
size: .
V: TRBV19
J: TRBJ1-4
CDR3: CASSLGAGTGDEKLFF
DNA: TGTGCCAGCAGCTTGGGAGCCGGGACAGGGGACGAAAAACTGTTTTTT

D: .
size: .
V: TRBV6-1
J: TRBJ2-5
CDR3: CASRWGQGETQYF
DNA: TGTGCCAGCCGCTGGGGTCAGGGGGAGACCCAGTACTTC